What follows is one TCR beta chain and its context. No antigen is known for it. These data come from a study of graft-versus-host responses after intestinal transplantation. Study at large: Transplants were multivisceral, liver-intestinal, or isolated intestinal. Every recipient had anti-thymocyte globulin induction and roughly 3 years of tacrolimus plus steroids.

Overall study results and limits: The authors found GvH clones in recipient marrow, some appearing first in ileum or blood. There was an association between peak levels of circulating GvH clones and early post-transplant HvG declines.

TCRdb's table, derived via immunoSEQ multiplex PCR, lists solely in-frame clones and lacks some. The sample holds about 81,000 clones, less than 90% seen once. The ends were cut back, 0 bases at V and 5 bases at J, with 17 bases in the middle. The CDR3 length is 16 residues. The germline V gene encodes CDR1 SGHRS and CDR2 YFSETQ. The source is a human donor who received an intestinal transplant. The genes are TRBV5-1 and TRBJ1-2; tentative D call: TRBD1 (5 bases). The sample consisted of unstimulated CD4+ T cells sorted from spleen or lymph node cells, taken before intestinal transplant. The CDR3 loop is CASSLEGKGALYGYTF. CDR3 in DNA: TGCGCCAGCAGCTTGGAGGGGAAAGGTGCCTTGTATGGCTACACCTTC.